This T cell receptor beta chain was captured in a study of cytomegalovirus exposure and HLA in healthy donors (dated by TCRdb to the late 2010s). At the level of the whole study: According to an earlier analysis of several hundred of the donors, 150 million to 200 million T cells yielded 90 million to 130 million unique TCR beta sequences and around 280 Gb of sequence data. An early release covering around 630 HLA-typed donors comprised about 310 gigabases of sequencing data and 65 million to 100 million unique TCR sequences. Of the roughly 390 genotyped donors, roughly 85% fell in the genetic ancestry cluster associated with self-reported Caucasian donors. The aim of the study was to test whether cataloging public T cell receptors could identify signatures of past pathogen exposure. The study profiled the T cell repertoires of around 700 subjects by immunosequencing and related them to cytomegalovirus serostatus. Along with the roughly 700-subject first cohort, a separate validation cohort of about 110 different subjects was used. To predict cytomegalovirus infection status, the study brought together high-throughput TCR immunosequencing, statistical association of individual TCRs with disease status, and machine learning. A later analysis re-analyzed previously published TCR beta repertoires from 650 to 800 donors and added high-resolution HLA genotyping to study TCR occurrence patterns. In the later analysis, no new phenotypic data were used to find candidate immune exposures; instead, reliance was placed on TCR beta sequences and their occurrence across donors. An earlier analysis of several hundred of the donors used high-throughput TCR beta sequencing to judge whether each TCR beta V gene segment behaved as functional or pseudogenic. Alongside the repertoire data, information on donor age, sex, ethnicity and CMV serostatus was compiled. In a later genetic analysis, genome-wide SNP genotypes for about 55% of the roughly 670 donors were used, and that subset was treated as a discovery cohort. All discovery cohort repertoires had been generated using a single sequencing platform. HLA typing included class I and class II loci at four-digit resolution. The number of typed donors differed by locus: roughly 629-640 for A, B, C, DRB1 and DQB1; 500 to 550 for DQA1; roughly 600 for DPA1; and 400 to 480 for DPB1. Roughly five DR-DQ haplotypes were treated as single units for association and clustering because of strong linkage in the cohort. On average, about 240,000 unique TCR beta nucleotide sequences were sequenced per donor among fewer than 500 genotyped donors of the cohort, with roughly 18% of those sequences being non-productive.

The cohort was made up of about 670 healthy bone marrow donors. All cohort members were sampled while nominally healthy, although unrecorded immune exposures were likely present. The donor tested CMV seronegative, placing the donor among the roughly 400 seronegative members of the cohort. Each donor provided a peripheral blood sample, and peripheral blood mononuclear cells were used for TCR beta sequencing. The Qiagen DNeasy Blood Extraction Kit was used to extract genomic DNA from the blood cell samples. General findings and caveats noted by the study authors: Most TCR sequences were seen in very few donors, while some public TCRs were found in many individuals. Several of the top co-occurrence clusters appeared to be linked to parvovirus B19, influenza, CMV and Epstein-Barr virus, according to a later analysis. Compared with the 666-donor mean, donors in an Asian-associated ancestry cluster had fewer N-insertions in productive TCRs, according to a later genetic analysis. Because some donors lacked HLA typing at each locus, the association tests relied only on the typed subset. The classifier was reported to diagnose cytomegalovirus status with high specificity and sensitivity in both the original and validation cohorts. A further reported finding was that TCR beta sequences accurately predicted the HLA-A and HLA-B alleles for most subjects in the first cohort. A cluster of highly shared sequence variants was judged likely to be a technical artifact of the sequencing pipeline. A later analysis found that TCR association rates varied across HLA loci, with DRB1 alleles showing the most associated TCRs and HLA-C alleles the fewest. Specific HLA alleles were associated with around 18,000 TCR beta sequences at a false discovery rate of 0.05 in a later analysis. CMV serostatus was the only immune exposure information available for the cohort. When HLA alleles, especially DR and DQ, strongly co-occurred, attributing TCR associations to individual alleles was difficult. A later analysis found that HLA-associated TCR beta chains were more clonally expanded and had lower generation probabilities than equally common non-associated chains. Because counts were too low, roughly 17 rarely observed V segments, including chromosome 9 orphons, were left out of the earlier analysis of 587 of the donors. An association between a missense DCLRE1C variant and V-gene and J-gene trimming of TCR beta chains was found in a later genetic analysis and replicated in an independent cohort. In vitro tests confirmed that a few of the cytomegalovirus-associated TCR beta chains recognize cytomegalovirus antigens. In the study, approximately 160 TCR beta chains were listed as associated with cytomegalovirus. In an earlier analysis of about 550 of the donors, most TCR beta V segments were observed in productive rearrangements about 87% or about 30% of the time, broadly matching IMGT annotations. It was suggested by the authors that the approach could potentially be generalized to other disease states and immunological phenotypes. Only TCR beta chains were sequenced in this cohort, and the absence of alpha or paired-chain data limited detectable features. Roughly uniform sequencing depth across donors was assumed in presence/absence analyses, although this assumption may not hold. Correlated functional status among segregating V segments might reflect linkage disequilibrium, but an unknown experimental factor could not be ruled out. A later analysis found that most CMV-associated TCR beta chains appeared HLA-restricted, with HLA associations seemingly driven largely by CMV exposure.

As concerns this clone: The antigen this receptor binds is unknown. Base qualities are not at hand, and no much larger clone is one base apart.

Library construction relied on the immunoSEQ multiplex PCR assay. A mixture of 60 forward primers for TCR Vbeta segments and 13 reverse primers for TCR Jbeta segments was used in the multiplex PCR. The CDR3 region of rearranged TCR beta genes was amplified from genomic DNA by a multiplex PCR assay. The Illumina HiSeq System was used to sequence the amplified TCR beta libraries as 87-base-pair reads. On the study's bioinformatics: In a later analysis, around 80 million unique TCR beta chains were counted across the approximately 640 repertoires, and about 10 million of these chains were shared by at least two donors. Raw reads were error-corrected and collapsed into unique sequences with a nearest-neighbor algorithm that merged closely related sequences to remove PCR and sequencing errors. V, D and J gene segments were assigned by aligning CDR3 sequences to IMGT reference sequences. For a sequence to be retained, a match of at least six nucleotides to both a V gene segment and a J gene segment was required. A rearrangement counted as productive if the CDR3 had no stop codons and remained in frame with V and J, and every other rearrangement counted as non-productive. Following IMGT convention, CDR3 was defined as the stretch from the second conserved V-encoded cysteine up to the conserved J-encoded phenylalanine. The earlier analysis of more than 450 of the donors excluded sequences that lacked an unambiguous match to a single V gene segment. In an earlier analysis of a few hundred of the donors, V segments were called functional above 56.7% productive rearrangements and were called segregating when the between-donor standard deviation exceeded 5%. To diagnose cytomegalovirus status from the catalog of TCR beta chain sequences, a statistical classification framework was built. In a later analysis, V and J genes were assigned by comparing TCR nucleotide sequences against IMGT/GENE-DB human TR gene sequences. The TCRdist pipeline was used in a later analysis to assign CDR3 sequences and most-parsimonious VDJ recombination scenarios. In a later analysis, each TCR beta chain was defined by its CDR3 amino acid sequence together with its V-gene family, and reads without a unique V-gene family were excluded. A later analysis removed 550 to 700 highly shared, low-generation-probability nucleotide sequences to deal with suspected cross-contamination and a sequencing artifact. A later analysis calculated a clonal expansion index for each public chain from normalized within-repertoire ranks of inferred template counts. A later analysis computed generation probabilities with a VDJ recombination model fitted to out-of-frame rearrangements, and checked the results against IGoR. Hypergeometric tests were used in a later analysis to score TCR-TCR, TCR-HLA and TCR-CMV co-occurrence, with a repertoire-size bias correction applied to the TCR pairs. False discovery rates were estimated in a later analysis by permuting HLA or CMV assignments 20 times. In a later analysis, co-occurring TCRs were grouped using DBSCAN, with TCRdist sequence similarity added in when clustering inside HLA-allele-positive subsets. For co-occurrence clustering, repertoires with fewer than 30,000 or more than 120,000 public chains were excluded, along with roughly 5 repertoires with anomalous nucleotide sharing. The clones in this table, taken by TCRdb from immuneACCESS, are in-frame only. Not every clone is retained; where verified, under half of the shortfall comes from an unresolved V gene, and the cause of the rest is unknown. Clonal size and the V and J genes are those of that table, whereas D and trimming came from the DNA. The sample table lists 95,000 to 110,000 clones, around 82% of them with a count of one. The top ten clones comprise roughly 1.7% of the sample.

This receptor was identified in a woman aged 40 to 50 in good health and CMV-seronegative. Sequenced: PBMCs.

The CDR3 reads CASSPPTGGVTEAFF. The DNA reads TGTGCCAGCAGCCCGCCGACAGGGGGCGTCACTGAAGCTTTCTTT. The chain uses TRBV7-9 and TRBJ1-1; 10 bases in the junction line up with TRBD1. After removal of 5 bases from V and 4 bases from J, the junction retains 7 bases not matched to a gene. The cysteine opens and the phenylalanine closes a CDR3 of 15 amino acids. Only the CDR3 region is kept as DNA, spanning 45 bases read in frame from base 1. The germline V gene (reference sequence) yields SEHNR for CDR1 and FQNEAQ for CDR2. Reference TRBV7-9 and TRBJ1-1 genes cover what lies past the CDR3, so the full variable domain is DTGVSQNPRHKITKRGQNVTFRCDPISEHNRLYWYRQTLGQGPEFLTYFQNEAQLEKSRLLSDRFSAERPKGSFSTLEIQRTEQGDSAMYLCASSPPTGGVTEAFFGQGTRLTVV.